Sequencing of this TCR beta chain was carried out in a study of shared clonotypes between healthy human individuals. Details on this clone: The antigen remains undetermined.

Clones were sequenced by immunoSEQ multiplex PCR, and TCRdb holds only the in-frame ones, with some missing. The table records around 1.6 million clones, 95% to 99% of them present only once. Study findings and constraints: It was only blood that was sampled, and tissue repertoires likely differ. When naive CD4 clonotypes were compared across a few donors, around 4.6% were shared. Represented diversity, genetic and exposure-history alike, was limited by few donors. A generally larger estimated richness was seen in naive subsets than in memory subsets.

The receptor was derived from a man aged 30-40 years in good health. The sequenced sample consisted of naive CD4+ T cells sorted from blood. Subset indicated: CD45RA+ positively selected.

The CDR3 sequence: CASSLIRAYEQYF. In nucleotides, the CDR3 is TGCGCCAGCAGCTTGATCAGGGCCTACGAGCAGTACTTC. V and J are TRBV5-1 and TRBJ2-7; weak D call: TRBD1 (5 bases). Between the trimmed V and J ends, which lost 1 base and 2 bases, there was a span of 7 bases. This CDR3 is 13 amino acids long. Germline lookup yields CDR1 SGHRS and CDR2 YFSETQ.